This TCR beta chain originates from a study of blood T cell repertoires in COVID-19. The method was immunoSEQ multiplex PCR; TCRdb's version includes in-frame clones alone and lacks a portion of them. The sample consists of 90,000 to 120,000 clones, about 87% of them appearing once. The material sequenced was peripheral blood. This TCR was recovered from a man aged 50 to 59 with active or convalescent COVID-19.

The CDR3 DNA follows: TGTGCCAGCTCACCAACGACAGGCACAGATACGCAGTATTTT. Translated, it gives CASSPTTGTDTQYF. The chain carries TRBV18 and TRBJ2-3; a possible D gene is TRBD1 (5 bases). Looked up from germline, CDR1 is KGHSH and CDR2 is LQKENI. With 2 bases removed from V and 1 base from J, the gap between germline ends came to 7 bases. The CDR3 totals 14 residues.